These 29 T cell receptor delta chains came from one sample sequenced in a study of Vδ1+ human thymocytes. Study findings and constraints: Thymic TRG and TRD repertoires appeared highly polyclonal.

The antigens these receptors bind are not known. The template was reverse-transcribed extracted RNA. The CDR3 regions were amplified by multiplex PCR from V-gene primers to a constant-region primer. TCRdb re-called clones from the multiplex PCR reads via CATT. The sample yields some 73,000 delta-chain clones, about 35% seen once. The specimen was Vdelta1+ gamma-delta thymocytes from the thymus. Subset indicated: FACS-sorted CD3+ TCRalphabeta- TCRVdelta1+ TCRVdelta2- thymocytes. All receptors come from a boy in the first two years of life who had congenital heart surgery.

This clone was seen more than once but under ten times. V and J are TRDV1 and TRDJ1; 9 bases are a match to TRDD3. The CDR3 is 18 residues long. The ends lost 4 bases at V and 0 bases at J; junction bases unmatched: 12. CDR1 and CDR2 (germline): TSWWSYY, QGS. CDR3 region: CALGGGRWGIQYTDKLIF. The CDR3 coding sequence is TGTGCTCTTGGGGGAGGCCGCTGGGGGATCCAATACACCGATAAACTCATCTTT.

This clone was seen a handful of times. The chain has TRDV1 and TRDJ1, with a weak D call TRDD3 (5 bases). CDR3 length: 16 amino acids. Trimming left V 1 base short and J 5 bases short, with 17 bases between. CDR1 TSWWSYY and CDR2 QGS come from the germline V gene. CDR3 DNA sequence: TGTGCTCTTGGGGAACGGAACTCCGTCCGGGGGGATAAACTCATCTTT. Protein product: CALGERNSVRGDKLIF.

V is TRDV1 and J is TRDJ1; TRDD3 matches 12 bases. The CDR3 extends over 23 amino acids. J gave up 0 bases and V 4 bases, and 24 bases lay outside the gene matches. CDR1 is TSWWSYY and CDR2 is QGS in the germline V gene. The CDR3 region has the DNA TGTGCTCTTGGGGCCCCCCTTCCCCTCGTGCGTACTGGGGGATACCTTGACACCGATAAACTCATCTTT. Translated, it gives CALGAPLPLVRTGGYLDTDKLIF.

V and J are TRDV2 and TRDJ1; 9 bases fit TRDD3. Per the germline V gene, CDR1 is GEAIGNYY and CDR2 is EKD. J was trimmed by 2 bases and V by 3 bases; bases with no gene match: 6. This CDR3 has 15 residues. The CDR3 DNA reads TGTGCCTGTGACGTTAGGGGGGATACAACCGATAAACTCATCTTT. Protein product: CACDVRGDTTDKLIF.

The chain has TRDV1 and TRDJ1; TRDD3 aligns across 7 bases. Trimming at V came to 0 bases and at J to 4 bases, leaving 26 bases not matched to a gene. The germline CDR1 and CDR2 sequences are TSWWSYY and QGS. CDR3 length: 22 residues. In DNA, the CDR3 is TGTGCTCTTGGGGAACTAGTCCCCCGCGGTACTGGGGAACTGGCTTGGTTCGATAAACTCATCTTT. It encodes CALGELVPRGTGELAWFDKLIF.

This clone was counted a single time. At the DNA level, this CDR3 is encoded by other sequences in the same sample as well. The rearrangement uses TRDV1 and TRDJ1; the D is unclear. Germline lookup yields CDR1 TSWWSYY and CDR2 QGS. V shed 0 bases and J shed 7 bases, with 36 bases lying between them. This CDR3 is built from 22 residues. CDR3 region: CALGELPPPSTPHGAYASKLIF. The CDR3, as DNA: TGTGCTCTTGGGGAACTGCCCCCCCCCTCTACACCACATGGAGCCTATGCGTCTAAACTCATCTTT.

This clone was seen only once. The V gene is TRDV1, the J gene TRDJ1, with unresolved D. The CDR3 covers 20 residues. V was pared by 0 bases and J by 2 bases, with 25 bases between. Germline CDR1 and CDR2: TSWWSYY and QGS. The CDR3: CALGELCPEPAHVQTDKLIF. The CDR3 nucleotides read TGTGCTCTTGGGGAACTCTGCCCAGAACCGGCCCACGTTCAAACCGATAAACTCATCTTT.

As for this clone: At the DNA level, this CDR3 is encoded by other sequences in the same sample as well. The rearrangement links TRDV1 to TRDJ1, with D perhaps TRDD3 (5 bases). The CDR3 has 16 amino acids. V dropped 1 base and J dropped 0 bases, with 12 bases sitting between them. Germline V gene data show CDR1 as TSWWSYY and CDR2 as QGS. The CDR3 DNA reads as TGTGCTCTTGGGGAACCTAGGGGGGTGTACACCGATAAACTCATCTTT. Encoded protein: CALGEPRGVYTDKLIF.

The chain links TRDV1 to TRDJ1; the match to TRDD2 covers 9 bases. Looked up from germline, CDR1 is TSWWSYY and CDR2 is QGS. CDR3 length: 24 amino acids. Trimming removed 3 bases from V and 0 bases from J; junction bases left unmatched: 29. The CDR3 DNA sequence: TGTGCTCTTGGGGAGCCTCTGAGCCCGGCCTTCCTACGTAGTGCTGGGCTGAACACCGATAAACTCATCTTT. Its translation: CALGEPLSPAFLRSAGLNTDKLIF.

A few counts support this clone. The V call is TRDV1, the J call TRDJ1; 7 bases are shared with TRDD3. With V trimmed by 7 bases and J by 2 bases, 34 bases remained unmatched. The CDR3 consists of 23 residues. Germline V CDR1 and CDR2: TSWWSYY, QGS. The CDR3 spells CALVRIGPGAFSSTGDRTDKLIF. DNA for the CDR3: TGTGCTCTTGTTCGAATCGGGCCGGGGGCCTTTTCGAGTACTGGGGACCGTACCGATAAACTCATCTTT.

V usage is TRDV1 and J usage is TRDJ1; 9 bases are a match to TRDD2. The J segment lost 3 bases and the V segment lost 3 bases, leaving 14 bases of the junction unmatched. CDR1 and CDR2 (germline): TSWWSYY, QGS. This CDR3 spans 18 amino acids. DNA of the CDR3: TGTGCTCTTGGGGATGGCCTTCCTACCCCGCTCGGTCCCGATAAACTCATCTTT. Its translation is CALGDGLPTPLGPDKLIF.

The V and J genes are TRDV1 and TRDJ1; 7 bases align to TRDD3. Germline-derived CDR1 and CDR2 are TSWWSYY and QGS. CDR3 length: 17 amino acids. The V and J ends lost 0 bases and 0 bases, in that order; junction bases with no gene match: 7. CDR3 sequence: CALGELVVGGYTDKLIF. The CDR3 nucleotides read TGTGCTCTTGGGGAACTTGTGGTGGGGGGATACACCGATAAACTCATCTTT.

This rearrangement joins TRDV1 to TRDJ1; TRDD2 matches at 7 bases. The CDR3 totals 19 residues. V was pared by 0 bases and J by 6 bases, with 19 bases of the junction left unmatched. Germline values: CDR1 TSWWSYY, CDR2 QGS. The CDR3 sequence is CALGELVFLPGPYSHKLIF. The CDR3 coding sequence is TGTGCTCTTGGGGAACTAGTGTTCCTACCAGGACCGTACTCCCATAAACTCATCTTT.

This clone was counted a few times. The rearrangement uses TRDV1 and TRDJ1, with D perhaps TRDD3 (6 bases). V lost 0 bases and J 3 bases, leaving 26 bases between the germline ends. Germline V CDR1 and CDR2: TSWWSYY, QGS. The length of the CDR3 is 20 residues. CDR3: CALGELVLRLGATPSDKLIF. The CDR3 DNA follows: TGTGCTCTTGGGGAACTTGTGCTACGATTGGGGGCAACCCCTTCCGATAAACTCATCTTT.

V and J are TRDV1 and TRDJ1, with TRDD3 as a possible D gene (6 bases). CDR3 length equals 18 residues. Germline V gives CDR1 TSWWSYY, CDR2 QGS. The germline V and J ends were trimmed by 3 bases and 0 bases, with 20 bases remaining between them. CDR3 loop: CALGEIIAGDAYTDKLIF. The CDR3 coding sequence is TGTGCTCTTGGGGAGATAATAGCGGGGGACGCCTACACCGATAAACTCATCTTT.

V gene TRDV1 combines with J gene TRDJ1; a weak D match, TRDD3 (9 bases). Trimming removed 2 bases at V and 6 bases at J, with 37 bases between. The CDR3 is 22 residues long. CDR1 and CDR2 (germline): TSWWSYY, QGS. The CDR3 protein is CALGEMRSSYGLGDPQSYKLIF. CDR3 nucleotide sequence: TGTGCTCTTGGGGAAATGAGGTCTTCCTACGGTCTGGGGGATCCACAATCGTATAAACTCATCTTT.

This rearrangement joins TRDV2 to TRDJ3; D is perhaps TRDD3 (5 bases). Between the trimmed V and J ends, which lost 1 base and 1 base, there was a span of 13 bases. The CDR3 spans 18 residues. Germline V gene lookup returns CDR1 GEAIGNYY and CDR2 EKD. CDR3 in DNA: TGTGCCTGTGACACGCAATACGCGTGGTCCTGGGACACCCGACAGATGTTTTTC. Residues: CACDTQYAWSWDTRQMFF.

The genes are TRDV2 and TRDJ3, with 11 bases aligning to TRDD3. Germline values: CDR1 GEAIGNYY, CDR2 EKD. The CDR3 covers 22 residues. The ends lost 7 bases at V and 8 bases at J; junction bases unmatched: 27. CDR3 nucleotide sequence: TGTGCCTGCCTTACTGGGGGATATGAGGGCACTCCTGGCGGTTGGAACACCCGACAGATGTTTTTC. Translating it yields CACLTGGYEGTPGGWNTRQMFF.

There are a few counts of this clone. The gene calls are TRDV1 and TRDJ1; 9 nucleotides match TRDD3. This CDR3 has 17 amino acids. CDR1 is TSWWSYY and CDR2 is QGS in the germline V gene. After removal of 1 base from V and 7 bases from J, the junction contained 13 bases not matched to a gene. The DNA for the CDR3 is TGTGCTCTTGGGGAACGTTCCCTCACTGGGGGAGCTTTTAAACTCATCTTT. Its translation: CALGERSLTGGAFKLIF.

Points on this clone: Within the sample, other DNA sequences also encode this same CDR3. This chain links TRDV1 with TRDJ1; 9 bases are a match to TRDD3. The CDR3 is 15 residues long. CDR1 is TSWWSYY, CDR2 QGS, per germline. In DNA form, the CDR3 reads TGTGCCCTTTGCGCTGGGGGATCATACACCGATAAACTCATCTTT. Encoded protein: CALCAGGSYTDKLIF.

As to this clone: A read error may be the cause here, since a much bigger clone is one base away. The same CDR3 is also encoded by other DNA sequences in this sample. The genes are TRDV2 and TRDJ1; no firm D call. Trimming cost V 3 bases and J 0 bases, with 10 bases left between them. Germline loops: CDR1 GEAIGNYY, CDR2 EKD. This CDR3 has 14 amino acids. The CDR3 DNA follows: TGTGCCTGTGACTACCGGCGGTACACCGATAAACTCATCTTT. Translated, it gives CACDYRRYTDKLIF.

V gene TRDV1 combines with J gene TRDJ1; D tentatively fits TRDD2 or TRDD3 (5 bases each). From germline, CDR1 is TSWWSYY and CDR2 QGS. V was cut by 9 bases and J by 0 bases, with 32 bases left in between. The CDR3 is made up of 20 amino acids. In nucleotides, the CDR3 is TGTGCTCTCCGTCCTATTCATCGTTTTATATTCGATACCTACACCGATAAACTCATCTTT. It yields the protein CALRPIHRFIFDTYTDKLIF.

V is TRDV1 and J is TRDJ1; 10 bases are a match to TRDD3. CDR1 and CDR2 (germline): TSWWSYY, QGS. V gave up 3 bases and J gave up 4 bases; unmatched junction bases: 14. This CDR3 region has 18 residues. In nucleotides, the CDR3 is TGTGCTCTTGGGGACACGACTACGAGCTGGGGGATAGGCGATAAACTCATCTTT. Translated, it gives CALGDTTTSWGIGDKLIF.

J is TRDJ1 and V is TRDV1; 7 bases are shared with TRDD3. This CDR3 comprises 23 residues. Germline trimming cut 0 bases from V and 0 bases from J; bases unmatched to any gene: 25. CDR1 TSWWSYY and CDR2 QGS come from the germline V gene. Written as DNA, the CDR3 is TGTGCTCTTGGGGAACTAGGTCCCCCCTCTACGGCTGGGGGCCAAACGTACACCGATAAACTCATCTTT. It codes for CALGELGPPSTAGGQTYTDKLIF.

This clone was counted a few times. This chain links TRDV1 with TRDJ1; TRDD3 agrees at 8 bases. This CDR3 contains 21 residues. Germline V gene sequence: CDR1 TSWWSYY, CDR2 QGS. The V gene end was trimmed by 2 bases and the J gene end by 1 base; junction bases not matched to a gene: 21. CDR3 region: CALGENSARALGGFATDKLIF. CDR3 in DNA: TGTGCTCTTGGGGAAAATAGTGCGCGGGCACTTGGGGGATTCGCCACCGATAAACTCATCTTT.

The chain joins TRDV1 to TRDJ1, with TRDD3 matching 12 bases. CDR3 length: 21 residues. Germline CDR1 is TSWWSYY and CDR2 is QGS. The V gene end was trimmed by 0 bases and the J gene end by 0 bases; junction bases not matched to a gene: 14. The CDR3 DNA is TGTGCTCTTGGGGAACTCAGCCGAACTGGGGGATACTGGCCGAACACCGATAAACTCATCTTT. This encodes CALGELSRTGGYWPNTDKLIF.

This clone was detected a few times. V usage is TRDV1 and J usage is TRDJ1; 9 bases agree with TRDD3. V trimming: 5 bases; J trimming: 0 bases; junction bases outside the gene matches: 25. In germline, CDR1 is TSWWSYY, CDR2 QGS. This CDR3 comprises 22 residues. The CDR3: CALGHGATSSYWGTPYTDKLIF. CDR3 nucleotide sequence: TGTGCTCTTGGGCACGGTGCTACGTCCTCCTACTGGGGGACGCCGTACACCGATAAACTCATCTTT.

There are a few counts of this clone. V is TRDV1 and J is TRDJ1, with 8 bases lining up with TRDD3. J lost 2 bases, V lost 3 bases, and 32 bases had no gene match. The germline gives CDR1 TSWWSYY, CDR2 QGS. This CDR3 comprises 24 residues. The chain's CDR3 is CALGEPFLLQHYWGLTPFTDKLIF. In nucleotides, the CDR3 is TGTGCTCTTGGGGAGCCGTTCCTATTACAGCACTACTGGGGGCTAACCCCGTTTACCGATAAACTCATCTTT.

This sequence joins TRDV1 and TRDJ1; TRDD3 is a possible D gene (5 bases). V was trimmed by 7 bases and J by 0 bases, leaving 18 bases between them. This CDR3 has 16 amino acids. Per germline, CDR1 TSWWSYY and CDR2 QGS. CDR3 nucleotide sequence: TGTGCTCTTGCCCCCCCGCTCAATACGTACACCGATAAACTCATCTTT. It specifies CALAPPLNTYTDKLIF.